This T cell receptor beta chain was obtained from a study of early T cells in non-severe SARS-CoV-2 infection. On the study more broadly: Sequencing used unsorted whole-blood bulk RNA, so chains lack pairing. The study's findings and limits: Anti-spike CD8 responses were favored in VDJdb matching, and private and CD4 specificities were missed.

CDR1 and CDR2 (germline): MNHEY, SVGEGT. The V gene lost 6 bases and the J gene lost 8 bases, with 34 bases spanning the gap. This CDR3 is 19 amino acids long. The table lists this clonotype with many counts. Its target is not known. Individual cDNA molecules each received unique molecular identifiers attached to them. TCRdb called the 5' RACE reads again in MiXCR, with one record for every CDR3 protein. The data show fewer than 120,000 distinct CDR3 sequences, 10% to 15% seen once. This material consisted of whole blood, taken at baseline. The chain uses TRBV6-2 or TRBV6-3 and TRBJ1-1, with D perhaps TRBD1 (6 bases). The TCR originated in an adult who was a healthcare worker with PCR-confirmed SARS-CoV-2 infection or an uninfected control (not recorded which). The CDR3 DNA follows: TGTGCCAGCAGCACCCCAATAACAGGGCGAACACCCTCAAGGGGCGAAGCTTTCTTT. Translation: CASSTPITGRTPSRGEAFF.